The 25 T cell receptor beta chains below were found in one sample sequenced in a study of cytomegalovirus exposure and HLA in healthy donors. The study ran its PCR with 60 Vbeta and 13 Jbeta primers. Data came from immunoSEQ multiplex PCR; TCRdb stores just in-frame clones and leaves some out. Here the sample spans about 160,000 clones, approximately 83% being singletons. The sequenced sample consisted of PBMCs. These receptors came from a boy aged 2 to 10 in good health and CMV-seronegative.

The gene calls are TRBV29-1 and TRBJ1-1, with D possibly matching TRBD1 (5 bases). There are 13 residues in the CDR3. The V end lost 4 bases, the J end lost 1 base, and 10 bases lay between the germline ends. Germline V gene sequence: CDR1 SQVTM, CDR2 ANQGSEA. CDR3 sequence (DNA): TGCAGCGTTGTCGGCAGGGCGAACACTGAAGCTTTCTTT. It translates to CSVVGRANTEAFF.

In nucleotides, the CDR3 is TGTGCCAGCAGTGAACTAGACAGAAACTATGGCTACACCTTC. This sequence encodes CASSELDRNYGYTF. The chain carries TRBV2 and TRBJ1-2; D is perhaps TRBD1 (5 bases). The CDR3 contains 14 residues. The V end lost 2 bases, the J end lost 2 bases, and 9 bases lay between the germline ends. Germline V CDR1 and CDR2: SNHLY, FYNNEI.

The CDR3: CASSGPQGRNTIYF. CDR3 DNA sequence: TGTGCCAGCAGCGGACCCCAGGGGAGAAACACCATATATTTT. This chain links TRBV9 with TRBJ1-3, with a weak D call TRBD1 (6 bases). Trimming removed 3 bases from V and 5 bases from J, with 12 bases in between. Germline loops: CDR1 SGDLS, CDR2 YYNGEE. CDR3 size: 14 residues.

The chain recombines TRBV5-1 with TRBJ1-2, with D hard to call. The V end was cut by 4 bases, the J end by 7 bases, with 23 bases between. Germline V gives CDR1 SGHRS, CDR2 YFSETQ. CDR3 length equals 16 residues. The CDR3 protein is CASSPSGSQRPLGYTF. The CDR3, as DNA: TGCGCCAGCAGCCCCTCCGGGTCTCAGAGGCCCCTTGGCTACACCTTC.

This clone was counted a few times. CDR3 protein: CATSLTGVYEKLFF. CDR3 sequence (DNA): TGTGCCACCAGCCTTACAGGGGTGTATGAAAAACTGTTTTTT. The chain links TRBV15 to TRBJ1-4, with 7 bases that match TRBD1. Germline CDR1 is LNHNV and CDR2 is YYDKDF (reference sequence). The junction had 6 bases not matched to a gene; V was cut back by 5 bases and J by 6 bases. The CDR3 is made up of 14 amino acids.

This sequence joins TRBV6-1 and TRBJ2-3; unclear D gene. The CDR3 contains 13 residues. Germline V lookup: CDR1 MNHNS, CDR2 SASEGT. The V end lost 1 base, the J end lost 6 bases, and 8 bases lay between the germline ends. CDR3 DNA sequence: TGTGCCAGCAGTGAAGTTTTAGTCGATACGCAGTATTTT. It yields the protein CASSEVLVDTQYF.

This clone was seen a few times. The chain employs TRBV7-8 and TRBJ2-7; D remains ambiguous. From germline, CDR1 is SGHVS and CDR2 FQNEAQ. V lost 3 bases and J 4 bases, leaving 10 bases between the germline ends. The CDR3 covers 13 residues. The CDR3 here is CASSLKTAYEQYF. CDR3 nucleotides: TGTGCCAGCAGCTTGAAAACAGCATACGAGCAGTACTTC. Looking up the rest from reference TRBV7-8 and TRBJ2-7 gives the full variable domain: GAGVSQSPRYKVAKRGQDVALRCDPISGHVSLFWYQQALGQGPEFLTYFQNEAQLDKSGLPSDRFFAERPEGSVSTLKIQRTQQEDSAVYLCASSLKTAYEQYFGPGTRLTVT.

This clone was seen a few times. The V gene is TRBV7-3, the J gene TRBJ2-3; D unresolved. The CDR3 contains 17 residues. Trimming removed 3 bases from V and 0 bases from J, with 16 bases in between. CDR1 is SGHTA, CDR2 FQGTGA, per germline. The CDR3 spells CASSFPPKRPSTDTQYF. In DNA form, the CDR3 reads TGTGCCAGCAGCTTCCCACCCAAGCGCCCTAGCACAGATACGCAGTATTTT. The full variable domain, with the rest looked up from reference TRBV7-3 and TRBJ2-3, is GAGVSQTPSNKVTEKGKYVELRCDPISGHTALYWYRQSLGQGPEFLIYFQGTGAADDSGLPNDRFFAVRPEGSVSTLKIQRTERGDSAVYLCASSFPPKRPSTDTQYFGPGTRLTVL.

The rearrangement joins TRBV6-5 to TRBJ1-4, with 8 bases that match TRBD1. CDR3 length: 14 residues. Germline lookup yields CDR1 MNHEY and CDR2 SVGAGI. V shed 2 bases and J 5 bases; nucleotides not matched to a gene: 1. The CDR3 bases are TGTGCCAGCAGTTACGACAGGGGAAATGAAAAACTGTTTTTT. Amino acids: CASSYDRGNEKLFF.

The rearrangement uses TRBV7-9 and TRBJ2-1; 7 nucleotides align to TRBD2. CDR3 size: 16 residues. Germline V gene sequence: CDR1 SEHNR, CDR2 FQNEAQ (reference sequence). V gave up 6 bases and J gave up 8 bases; unmatched junction bases: 16. The CDR3 DNA reads TGTGCCAGCAGTAAGGTAGATCACCGGGGAGGGGATGAGCAGTTCTTC. It is translated as CASSKVDHRGGDEQFF.

This chain uses TRBV29-1 with TRBJ1-1, with no clear D. Trimming took off 4 bases at V and 4 bases at J, with 7 bases between the two ends. The length of the CDR3 is 11 residues. The germline CDR1 and CDR2 sequences are SQVTM and ANQGSEA. CDR3 amino acids: CSVVRSTEAFF. The CDR3 DNA follows: TGCAGCGTTGTGCGTTCCACTGAAGCTTTCTTT.

V is TRBV7-9 and J is TRBJ2-3; 7 nucleotides agree with TRBD1. The germline V gene has CDR1 SEHNR and CDR2 FQNEAQ (reference sequence). Trimming took 5 bases from V and 10 from J; bases not matched to a gene: 3. This CDR3 has 11 amino acids. CDR3 bases: TGTGCCAGCAGCGGGGGACAGCCGCAGTATTTT. It is translated as CASSGGQPQYF.

This clone was observed once. The chain uses TRBV9 and TRBJ1-5; TRBD1 agrees at 8 bases. CDR1 and CDR2 from the germline V gene are SGDLS and YYNGEE. The CDR3 has 15 amino acids. V dropped 4 bases and J dropped 4; count of bases not matched to a gene: 7. CDR3 nucleotides: TGTGCCAGCAGCCTCTCGACAGGGGCAAATCAGCCCCAGCATTTT. It translates to CASSLSTGANQPQHF.

This clone came up once. The rearrangement joins TRBV7-9 to TRBJ2-2, with 10 bases that match TRBD2. The germline V gene has CDR1 SEHNR and CDR2 FQNEAQ (reference sequence). This CDR3 region has 18 residues. Trimming took 5 bases from V and 4 from J; bases not matched to a gene: 13. The chain's CDR3 is CASSPLSSGRSGTGELFF. Here the CDR3 DNA reads TGTGCCAGCAGCCCTCTTAGTAGCGGGAGGAGTGGCACCGGGGAGCTGTTTTTT.

The chain recombines TRBV18 with TRBJ1-1, with D tentatively TRBD1 (5 bases). V lost 3 bases to trimming and J lost 1 base, with 12 bases between them. The CDR3 runs 15 residues. Germline V lookup: CDR1 KGHSH, CDR2 LQKENI. The CDR3 sequence is CASSPSDTTNTEAFF. The CDR3 DNA follows: TGTGCCAGCTCACCCTCGGACACTACGAACACTGAAGCTTTCTTT. Using reference TRBV18 and TRBJ1-1 for the parts outside the CDR3, the full variable domain is NAGVMQNPRHLVRRRGQEARLRCSPMKGHSHVYWYRQLPEEGLKFMVYLQKENIIDESGMPKERFSAEFPKEGPSILRIQQVVRGDSAAYFCASSPSDTTNTEAFFGQGTRLTVV.

The CDR3 is CASSWNRGLSYEQYF. The CDR3 nucleotides are TGTGCCAGCAGCTGGAACAGGGGGCTCTCCTACGAGCAGTACTTC. This sequence joins TRBV11-3 and TRBJ2-7, with TRBD1 matching over 9 bases. The V segment lost 4 bases and the J segment 0 bases; nucleotides outside the gene matches: 4. This CDR3 contains 15 residues. Looked up from germline, CDR1 is SGHNT and CDR2 is YENEEA.

This sequence joins TRBV5-1 and TRBJ2-2; D possibly corresponds to TRBD2 (5 bases). V lost 2 bases and J 2 bases, leaving 13 bases between the germline ends. Germline assignment: CDR1 SGHRS and CDR2 YFSETQ. This CDR3 comprises 16 residues. The chain's CDR3 is CASSFYSGINTGELFF. DNA of the CDR3: TGCGCCAGCAGCTTTTACTCCGGGATCAACACCGGGGAGCTGTTTTTT.

This clone occurred a few times. V is TRBV5-6 and J is TRBJ2-7; 9 nucleotides agree with TRBD1. Unmatched junction bases numbered 8, after V lost 6 bases and J lost 4 bases. CDR1 is SGHDT, CDR2 YYEEEE, per germline. This CDR3 spans 14 amino acids. CDR3 sequence (DNA): TGTGCCAGCACCTTACAGGGGGCTAAGTACGAGCAGTACGTC. Residues: CASTLQGAKYEQYV.

The chain uses TRBV7-3 and TRBJ2-3, with D uncertain. V lost 6 bases and J 0 bases, leaving 7 bases between the germline ends. The CDR3 has 13 residues. Germline lookup yields CDR1 SGHTA and CDR2 FQGTGA. CDR3 DNA: TGTGCCAGCAGGTCTATTAGCACAGATACGCAGTATTTT. Its protein product is CASRSISTDTQYF.

This chain connects TRBV10-1 to TRBJ2-3, with 8 bases matching TRBD2. The CDR3 runs to 16 residues. Per germline, CDR1 WNHNN and CDR2 SYGVQD (reference sequence). With 5 bases clipped from V and 3 bases from J, the junction kept 10 bases outside the gene matches. CDR3 protein: CASSPGGQGGTDTQYF. The CDR3 DNA sequence: TGCGCCAGCAGTCCGGGGGGGCAGGGAGGAACAGATACGCAGTATTTT.

This rearrangement joins TRBV6-1 to TRBJ2-7; 9 bases line up with TRBD1. Losses at the gene ends were 5 bases for V and 0 bases for J; bases not matched to a gene: 2. Germline loops: CDR1 MNHNS, CDR2 SASEGT. The CDR3 loop spans 14 amino acids. CDR3 coding DNA: TGTGCCAGCAGTTGGGACAGGGCCTCCTACGAGCAGTACGTC. Amino acids: CASSWDRASYEQYV.

The J gene is TRBJ2-6, the V gene TRBV5-8; D might be TRBD2 (6 bases). Germline V CDR1 and CDR2: SGHTS, YDEGEE. Trimming cost V 5 bases and J 0 bases, with 9 bases left between them. The CDR3 consists of 15 residues. The CDR3 DNA reads as TGTGCCAGCAGGGGGACTTTCTCTGGGGCCAACGTCCTGACTTTC. Its protein is CASRGTFSGANVLTF.

The genes are TRBV19 and TRBJ1-1; 9 bases line up with TRBD1. The CDR3 is 15 residues long. Germline V gene lookup returns CDR1 LNHDA and CDR2 SQIVND (reference sequence). The V and J ends lost 5 bases and 1 base, in that order; junction bases with no gene match: 5. The CDR3 spells CASSQPGQGNTEAFF. CDR3 coding DNA: TGTGCCAGTAGTCAGCCGGGACAGGGGAACACTGAAGCTTTCTTT.

This chain connects TRBV27 to TRBJ1-5, with 7 bases lining up with TRBD1. The germline CDR1 and CDR2 sequences are MNHEY and SMNVEV (reference sequence). V lost 5 bases and J lost 2; bases outside the gene matches: 12. The CDR3 runs 17 residues. CDR3 in DNA: TGTGCCAGCAGTCCACCTCTACAGGGGAATGGCAATCAGCCCCAGCATTTT. The encoded protein is CASSPPLQGNGNQPQHF.

The rearrangement links TRBV5-6 to TRBJ1-2; 8 nucleotides match TRBD1. V gave up 1 base and J gave up 10 bases; unmatched junction bases: 6. Germline V gene data show CDR1 as SGHDT and CDR2 as YYEEEE. The CDR3 runs 13 residues. DNA for the CDR3: TGTGCCAGCAGCTTGTTAGACAGGGGCTACTACACCTTC. It specifies CASSLLDRGYYTF.